One and the same sample provided the 11 T cell receptor beta chains below, sequenced in a study of T-cell memory formation after mild COVID-19. In TCRdb, the 5' RACE reads were re-called with MiXCR into one record per CDR3 protein. Among about 410,000 distinct CDR3 sequences, 18% were seen once, and the ten largest hold 20% to 25%. The sequenced material came from PBMCs or a T cell subset sorted from them (not recorded which). The receptors shown here come from a man aged 18 to 29 who had mild COVID-19 (a few samples of this study predate the infection). Cell type and time point are not known.

Only a few counts were recorded for this clonotype. The rearrangement links TRBV6-4 to TRBJ2-7; 8 positions match TRBD1. V trimming: 3 bases; J trimming: 0 bases; junction bases outside the gene matches: 1. The CDR3 totals 14 residues. Germline lookup yields CDR1 MRHNA and CDR2 SNTAGT. This CDR3 is CASSEDRASYEQYF. CDR3 coding DNA: TGTGCCAGCAGTGAGGACAGGGCCTCCTACGAGCAGTACTTC.

This rearrangement joins TRBV5-5 to TRBJ2-3; unclear D gene. Trimming stripped 1 base from V and 4 bases from J, with 7 bases between. The CDR3 covers 13 residues. Germline V gives CDR1 SGHKS, CDR2 YYEKEE (reference sequence). As DNA, the CDR3 is TGTGCCAGCAGCTTGCTCTTTGCAGATACGCAGTATTTT. Its protein product is CASSLLFADTQYF.

In this sample, this clonotype turned up a few times. The J gene is TRBJ2-4, the V gene TRBV20-1; perhaps D is TRBD1 or TRBD2 (5 bases each). In germline, CDR1 is DFQATT, CDR2 SNEGSKA (reference sequence). V was trimmed by 0 bases and J by 9 bases, leaving 21 bases between them. The CDR3 has 16 amino acids. CDR3 bases: TGCAGTGCTAGAGAACGGTATCGGGGCCCGGGCGGCATTCAGTACTTC. Translation: CSARERYRGPGGIQYF.

This clonotype was found a few times. The V gene is TRBV28, the J gene TRBJ2-7; tentative D call: TRBD2 (6 bases). Germline-derived CDR1 and CDR2 are MDHEN and SYDVKM. This CDR3 contains 13 residues. V shed 5 bases and J shed 2 bases, with 10 bases lying between them. The CDR3 is CASSGGLPYEQYV. CDR3 bases: TGTGCCAGCAGTGGGGGACTCCCCTACGAGCAGTACGTC.

This clonotype has just a few counts. CDR3 loop: CASSPRVSGNTIYF. The CDR3 DNA is TGTGCCAGCAGCCCCCGGGTCTCTGGAAACACCATATATTTT. J is TRBJ1-3 and V is TRBV7-2; no clear D gene. The CDR3 is 14 amino acids. Germline CDR1 SGHTA, CDR2 FQGNSA. V was cut by 5 bases and J by 0 bases, with 8 bases left in between.

The chain is built from TRBV10-2 and TRBJ2-5; 10 positions agree with TRBD2. J lost 6 bases, V lost 3 bases, and 7 bases had no gene match. CDR1 WSHSY and CDR2 SAAADI come from the germline V gene. CDR3 length: 15 residues. Written as DNA, the CDR3 is TGCGCCAGCAGTGATGCTAGCGGGGGAATGAAGACCCAGTACTTC. Amino acids: CASSDASGGMKTQYF.

The V and J genes are TRBV5-1 and TRBJ2-5; 9 bases align to TRBD1. V was clipped by 3 bases and J by 4 bases; unmatched bases: 10. Germline loops: CDR1 SGHRS, CDR2 YFSETQ. The CDR3 is 16 amino acids. The CDR3 spells CASSSLGQGTRETQYF. The CDR3, as DNA: TGCGCCAGCAGCTCTCTCGGACAGGGGACTCGAGAGACCCAGTACTTC.

This clonotype was detected many times. This chain links TRBV24-1 with TRBJ1-2, with D tentatively TRBD1 (5 bases). The V and J ends lost 10 bases and 6 bases respectively, with 20 bases between them. The CDR3 extends over 14 amino acids. Germline V gene lookup returns CDR1 KGHDR and CDR2 SFDVKD. The CDR3 nucleotides are TGTGCCACTCAGACCAACGGGGCCTTGGATGGCTACACCTTC. Protein: CATQTNGALDGYTF.

This clonotype was recorded at least ten times. The rearrangement links TRBV5-1 to TRBJ1-1; D uncertain. With 3 bases removed from V and 0 bases from J, the gap between germline ends came to 12 bases. The CDR3 extends over 15 amino acids. The germline V gene has CDR1 SGHRS and CDR2 YFSETQ. For the CDR3, the DNA is TGCGCCAGCAGCTCTGACACCGGTATGAACACTGAAGCTTTCTTT. Translated: CASSSDTGMNTEAFF.

This clonotype has only a few counts. The chain links TRBV29-1 to TRBJ1-1; 8 bases align to TRBD1. The V gene's germline CDR1 is SQVTM and CDR2 ANQGSEA. V shed 5 bases and J 5 bases; nucleotides not matched to a gene: 13. This CDR3 contains 15 residues. CDR3 residues: CSVRAGQGKRTEAFF. The DNA of the CDR3 is TGCAGCGTTCGGGCCGGACAGGGTAAGAGGACTGAAGCTTTCTTT. Supplemented by reference TRBV29-1 and TRBJ1-1, the full variable domain reads SAVISQKPSRDICQRGTSLTIQCQVDSQVTMMFWYRQQPGQSLTLIATANQGSEATYESGFVIDKFPISRPNLTFSTLTVSNMSPEDSSIYLCSVRAGQGKRTEAFFGQGTRLTVV.

This clonotype appeared a single time. This rearrangement joins TRBV6-5 to TRBJ1-1, with D uncertain. The germline gives CDR1 MNHEY, CDR2 SVGAGI. The CDR3 is 16 residues long. V was trimmed by 0 bases and J by 2 bases, leaving 13 bases between them. In nucleotides, the CDR3 is TGTGCCAGCAGTTACTCGTCGGGTGGGATTAACACTGAAGCTTTCTTT. It is translated as CASSYSSGGINTEAFF.